A single sample gave rise to the 16 T cell receptor beta chains below, sequenced in a study of blood T cell repertoires in COVID-19. TCRdb keeps only in-frame clones here, not all; method: immunoSEQ multiplex PCR. The sample shows some 260,000 clones, about 88% of them seen only once. Sequencing was performed on peripheral blood. These receptors came from a woman in her 40s who had recovered from COVID-19.

As DNA, the CDR3 is TGTGCCTGGAGTGTCACAGGGAATCAGCCCCAGCATTTT. Amino acids: CAWSVTGNQPQHF. J is TRBJ1-5 and V is TRBV30; a weak D match, TRBD1 (6 bases). In germline, CDR1 is GTSNPN, CDR2 SVGIG (reference sequence). V lost 0 bases and J 4 bases, leaving 7 bases between the germline ends. The CDR3 runs to 13 residues. The whole variable domain, filled in from reference TRBV30 and TRBJ1-5, reads SQTIHQWPATLVQPVGSPLSLECTVEGTSNPNLYWYRQAAGRGLQLLFYSVGIGQISSEVPQNLSASRPQDRQFILSSKKLLLSDSGFYLCAWSVTGNQPQHFGDGTRLSIL.

The chain is built from TRBV5-4 and TRBJ2-3; TRBD2 matches at 10 bases. V lost 3 bases to trimming and J lost 1 base; unmatched junction nucleotides: 2. Germline lookup yields CDR1 SGHNT and CDR2 YYREEE (reference sequence). CDR3 length: 15 amino acids. CDR3: CASSYGLAGTDTQYF. The DNA of the CDR3 is TGTGCCAGCAGCTACGGACTAGCGGGCACAGATACGCAGTATTTT.

The CDR3 DNA reads as TGTGCCAGCAGACCCAATGGAGGCCTTTCGACCTCTGGAAACACCATATATTTT. Its protein product is CASRPNGGLSTSGNTIYF. The chain links TRBV27 to TRBJ1-3; unclear D gene. V gave up 6 bases and J gave up 0 bases, with 21 bases separating them. The CDR3 spans 18 residues. Looked up from germline, CDR1 is MNHEY and CDR2 is SMNVEV (reference sequence).

The rearrangement links TRBV20-1 to TRBJ1-5; 7 positions match TRBD1. V lost 3 bases, J lost 4 bases, and 9 bases stayed unmatched. Germline V lookup: CDR1 DFQATT, CDR2 SNEGSKA (reference sequence). There are 15 residues in the CDR3. CDR3 bases: TGCAGTGCTAGTGATAGACAGGGACCGAATCAGCCCCAGCATTTT. Translating gives CSASDRQGPNQPQHF.

The CDR3, as DNA: TGCGCCAGCAGCCCGGACAGGGACTACGAGCAGTACTTC. Its translation is CASSPDRDYEQYF. The J gene is TRBJ2-7, the V gene TRBV4-1; 8 positions agree with TRBD1. Germline V gives CDR1 MGHRA, CDR2 YSYEKL. CDR3 length: 13 amino acids. With 4 bases clipped from V and 3 bases from J, the junction kept 2 bases outside the gene matches.

As for this clone: This sample includes further DNA sequences coding for the same CDR3. CDR3 sequence reads: CASSLRGSEQYF. DNA of the CDR3: TGTGCCAGCAGTTTACGCGGGAGCGAGCAGTACTTC. The genes are TRBV12-3 or TRBV12-4 and TRBJ2-7, with 7 bases that match TRBD2. The trim removed 2 bases at V and 6 bases at J, leaving 1 base unmatched. This CDR3 region has 12 residues.

The gene calls are TRBV29-1 and TRBJ2-7, with 11 bases fitting TRBD1. The trim removed 8 bases at V and 4 bases at J, leaving 7 bases unmatched. The germline V gene encodes CDR1 SQVTM and CDR2 ANQGSEA. The CDR3 is 13 residues long. The CDR3 DNA follows: TGCAGCACCCGGGACAGGGGGGGTTACGAGCAGTACTTC. Encoded protein: CSTRDRGGYEQYF.

The rearrangement links TRBV3-1 (or the pseudogene TRBV3-2) to TRBJ2-3, with D possibly being TRBD2 (6 bases). The V end lost 4 bases, the J end lost 2 bases, and 7 bases lay between the germline ends. CDR3 size: 13 residues. The germline V gene encodes CDR1 LGHDT and CDR2 YNNKEL (reference sequence). The CDR3 DNA is TGTGCCAGCAGCCGGCGGGACACAGATACGCAGTATTTT. Its protein product is CASSRRDTDTQYF.

This clone was seen a handful of times. The chain combines TRBV5-1 with TRBJ1-5, with D tentatively TRBD1 (5 bases). The CDR3 covers 16 residues. Germline assignment: CDR1 SGHRS and CDR2 YFSETQ. V was cut by 4 bases and J by 0 bases, with 14 bases left in between. The CDR3 loop is CASSHEPGGSNQPQHF. The CDR3 bases are TGCGCCAGCAGCCATGAACCCGGGGGTAGCAATCAGCCCCAGCATTTT.

The rearrangement joins TRBV27 to TRBJ2-7; 7 nucleotides match TRBD2. Germline CDR1 and CDR2: MNHEY and SMNVEV (reference sequence). CDR3 size: 15 residues. V lost 2 bases to trimming and J lost 4 bases; unmatched junction nucleotides: 8. The CDR3 DNA sequence: TGTGCCAGCAGTTTAAGTATGCGCGGGAGTTACGAGCAGTACTTC. Residues: CASSLSMRGSYEQYF.

The rearrangement uses TRBV24-1 and TRBJ2-7, with D perhaps matching TRBD1 (5 bases). The CDR3 contains 13 residues. V was shortened by 5 bases and J by 6 bases, with 13 bases between the two germline ends. In germline, CDR1 is KGHDR, CDR2 SFDVKD. The CDR3 reads CATSGSGRGEQYF. In nucleotides, the CDR3 is TGTGCCACCAGTGGGTCAGGGCGAGGCGAGCAGTACTTC.

The CDR3 nucleotides read TGTGCCACCAGTGAGGAGACAGGGGCGGGTGGCTACACCTTC. This codes for CATSEETGAGGYTF. V usage is TRBV24-1 and J usage is TRBJ1-2; 8 bases line up with TRBD1. The V gene end was trimmed by 4 bases and the J gene end by 7 bases; junction bases not matched to a gene: 7. Germline lookup yields CDR1 KGHDR and CDR2 SFDVKD. This CDR3 contains 14 residues.

This clone was detected only once. V gene TRBV6-1 combines with J gene TRBJ2-4, with TRBD2 matching 9 bases. CDR3 length: 21 amino acids. Losses at the gene ends were 0 bases for V and 1 base for J; bases not matched to a gene: 16. Germline V gene data show CDR1 as MNHNS and CDR2 as SASEGT. In nucleotides, the CDR3 is TGTGCCAGCAGTGAAGCGCTTCCGGCGGGAGGGCCCAGTGCGGCCAAAAACATTCAGTACTTC. This gives the protein CASSEALPAGGPSAAKNIQYF.

The rearrangement joins TRBV7-2 to TRBJ2-7; tentative D call: TRBD1 (6 bases). The CDR3 runs to 14 residues. V was trimmed by 5 bases and J by 0 bases, leaving 11 bases between them. Germline assignment: CDR1 SGHTA and CDR2 FQGNSA. The CDR3 here is CASSPDRSSYEQYF. The CDR3 DNA is TGTGCCAGCAGCCCCGACAGGAGCTCCTACGAGCAGTACTTC.

This rearrangement joins TRBV29-1 to TRBJ1-1, with D tentatively TRBD1 (6 bases). Germline V gene sequence: CDR1 SQVTM, CDR2 ANQGSEA. The CDR3 has 13 amino acids. V lost 7 bases, J lost 0 bases, and 12 bases lay in between. The CDR3 protein is CSAEGHLNTEAFF. DNA of the CDR3: TGCAGCGCCGAGGGACACCTGAACACTGAAGCTTTCTTT.

V is TRBV7-9 and J is TRBJ1-5; 8 bases match TRBD1. CDR1 and CDR2 (germline): SEHNR, FQNEAQ (reference sequence). Losses at the gene ends were 5 bases for V and 5 bases for J; bases not matched to a gene: 8. The CDR3 extends over 15 amino acids. CDR3 in DNA: TGTGCCAGCAGCGGATGGGAGACAGGGGATCAGCCCCAGCATTTT. Its protein product is CASSGWETGDQPQHF.